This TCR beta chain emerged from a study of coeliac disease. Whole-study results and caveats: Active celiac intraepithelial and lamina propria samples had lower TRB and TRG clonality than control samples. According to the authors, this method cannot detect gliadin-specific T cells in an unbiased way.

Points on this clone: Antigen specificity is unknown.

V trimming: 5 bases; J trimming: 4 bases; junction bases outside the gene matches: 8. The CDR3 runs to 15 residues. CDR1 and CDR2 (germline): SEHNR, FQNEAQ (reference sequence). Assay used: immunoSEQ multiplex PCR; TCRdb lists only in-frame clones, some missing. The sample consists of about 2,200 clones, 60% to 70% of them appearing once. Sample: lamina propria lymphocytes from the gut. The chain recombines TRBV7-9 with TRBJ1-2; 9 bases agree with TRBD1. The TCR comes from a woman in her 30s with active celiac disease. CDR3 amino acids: CASSLGQGRTYGYTF. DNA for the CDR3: TGTGCCAGCAGCCTCGGACAGGGGAGAACCTATGGCTACACCTTC.